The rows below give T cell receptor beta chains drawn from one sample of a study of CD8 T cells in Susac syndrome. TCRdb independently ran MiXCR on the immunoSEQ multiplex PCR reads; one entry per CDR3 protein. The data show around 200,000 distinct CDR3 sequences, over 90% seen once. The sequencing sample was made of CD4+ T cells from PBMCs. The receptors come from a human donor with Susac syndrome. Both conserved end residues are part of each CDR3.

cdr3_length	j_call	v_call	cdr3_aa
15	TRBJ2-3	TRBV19	CASSIYQGGTDTQYF
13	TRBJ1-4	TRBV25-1	CASQAMANEKLFF
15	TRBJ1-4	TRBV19	CASSTDTGGGEKLFF
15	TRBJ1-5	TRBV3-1	CASSEKGMSNQPQHF
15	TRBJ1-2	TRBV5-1	CASYPSGGFSHGYTF
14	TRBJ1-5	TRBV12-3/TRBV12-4	CASSADRSNQPQHF
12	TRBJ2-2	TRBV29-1	CSVTFWGGELFF
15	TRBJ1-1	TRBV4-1	CASSQPTTGNTEAFF
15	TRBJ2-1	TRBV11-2	CASSLMGGSYNEQFF
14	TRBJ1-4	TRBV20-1	CSAHDSATNEKLFF
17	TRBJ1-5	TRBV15	CATSQRRASRGNQPQHF
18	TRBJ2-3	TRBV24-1	CATSDFNSGRGLTDTQYF
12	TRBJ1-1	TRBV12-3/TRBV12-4	CASSLADTEAFF
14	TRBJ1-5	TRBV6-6	CDSSPDNSNQPQHF
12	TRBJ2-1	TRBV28	CASSLWGGEQFF
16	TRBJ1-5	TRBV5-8	CASSLFRGYSNQPQHF
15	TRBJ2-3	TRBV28	CASRSQGAREDTQYF
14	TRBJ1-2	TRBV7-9	CASSLLGVNYGYTF
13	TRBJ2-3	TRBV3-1	CASSRQGMDTQYF
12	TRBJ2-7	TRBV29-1	CSFWTSSYEQYF
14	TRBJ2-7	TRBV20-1	CSAIGITASYEQYF
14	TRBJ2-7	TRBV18	CASSPDRSTYEQYF
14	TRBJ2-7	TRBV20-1	CSASRPGSTYEQYF
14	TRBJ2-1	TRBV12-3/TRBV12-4	CASRPGLAGAEQFF
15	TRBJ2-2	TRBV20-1	CSAGPGGRAPGELFF
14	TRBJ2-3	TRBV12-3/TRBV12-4	CASSLSGARDTQYF
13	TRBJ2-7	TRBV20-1	CSARPSGAYEQYF
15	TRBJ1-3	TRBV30	CAWSALTASGNTIYF
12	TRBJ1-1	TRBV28	CASSFPFTEAFF
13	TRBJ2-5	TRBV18	CASSPRQGETQYF
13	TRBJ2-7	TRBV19	CASSTDGTYEQYF
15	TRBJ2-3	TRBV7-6	CASSSAQGTTDTQYF
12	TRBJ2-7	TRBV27	CASMTGRGEQYF
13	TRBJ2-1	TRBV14	CASTQGYTYEQFF
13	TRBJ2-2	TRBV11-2	CASSFEGNGELFF
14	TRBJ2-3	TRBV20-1	CSARNRQATDTQYF
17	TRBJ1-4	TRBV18	CASSPPDSGTGNEKLFF
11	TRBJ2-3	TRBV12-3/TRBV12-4	CASSTGDTQYF
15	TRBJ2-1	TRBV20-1	CSAYSTQGAGNEQFF
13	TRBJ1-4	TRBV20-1	CSAWTGGGEKLFF
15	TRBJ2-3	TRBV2	CASSSTSGVTDTQYF
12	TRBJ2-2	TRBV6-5	CASSYVNGELFF
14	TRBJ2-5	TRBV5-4	CASSITGAGETQYF
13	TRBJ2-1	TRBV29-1	CSAGAGLDNEQFF
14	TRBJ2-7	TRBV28	CASRSGVALLRRYF
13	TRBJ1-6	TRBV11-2	CASSLDSHSPLHF
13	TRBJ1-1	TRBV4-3	CASSQDFQTEAFF
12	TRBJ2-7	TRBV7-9	CATGGQAYEQYF
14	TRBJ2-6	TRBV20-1	CSADTGSGANVLTF
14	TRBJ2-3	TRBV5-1	CASSAGGMGDTQYF
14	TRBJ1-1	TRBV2	CASSDEQLLTAAFF